The next 22 T cell receptor beta chains were all read from a single sample in a study of T cells in Graves' hyperthyroidism and ophthalmopathy. What was amplified from RNA transcripts were TCR beta CDR3 regions. A first-round RT-PCR of the TCR CDR3 used the HTBI primer set. MiXCR was run by TCRdb on the multiplex PCR reads, yielding one entry per CDR3 protein. The profile shows roughly 530,000 distinct CDR3 sequences, 15% to 20% of them singletons. What was sequenced was blood. All receptors come from a woman between 18 and 29 years old with Graves' ophthalmopathy.

This clonotype has just a few counts. This rearrangement joins TRBV5-8 to TRBJ1-1; D not resolved. Trimming pared 3 bases from V and 4 bases from J, leaving 13 bases between. The length of the CDR3 is 14 residues. CDR1 and CDR2 from the germline V gene are SGHTS and YDEGEE. Written as DNA, the CDR3 is TGTGCCAGCAGCTCACCATCGGGATTCACTGAAGCTTTCTTT. Its translation: CASSSPSGFTEAFF.

This clonotype was seen at least ten times. V usage is TRBV27 and J usage is TRBJ1-2; TRBD1 agrees at 8 bases. The CDR3 is made up of 16 amino acids. CDR1 is MNHEY and CDR2 is SMNVEV in the germline V gene (reference sequence). V lost 5 bases to trimming and J lost 1 base; unmatched junction nucleotides: 9. In nucleotides, the CDR3 is TGTGCCAGCAGTCCCCTTTGGACAGGGCTTAACTATGGCTACACCTTC. It codes for CASSPLWTGLNYGYTF.

This clonotype has a count of ten or more. The chain employs TRBV28 and TRBJ2-7; 8 bases fit TRBD1. Germline lookup yields CDR1 MDHEN and CDR2 SYDVKM. The CDR3 has 12 amino acids. The trim removed 5 bases at V and 5 bases at J, leaving 2 bases unmatched. The CDR3 loop is CASSQGADEQYF. The CDR3 DNA is TGTGCCAGCAGTCAGGGGGCTGACGAGCAGTACTTC.

This clonotype appeared many times. The CDR3 nucleotides read TGTGCCTGGAGTGCGACCGAATATGGCAATCAGCCCCAGCATTTT. Translated, it gives CAWSATEYGNQPQHF. The chain combines TRBV30 with TRBJ1-5; D is undetermined. This CDR3 comprises 15 residues. Trimming took 1 base from V and 2 from J, leaving 12 bases between them. Germline CDR1 is GTSNPN and CDR2 is SVGIG (reference sequence).

This clonotype was observed many times. This chain uses TRBV6-1 with TRBJ1-2, with 7 bases identical to TRBD1. The CDR3 has 15 amino acids. Germline V gives CDR1 MNHNS, CDR2 SASEGT. The V and J ends lost 6 bases and 1 base, in that order; junction bases with no gene match: 8. The CDR3 loop is CASRESDRINYGYTF. CDR3 in DNA: TGTGCCAGCAGAGAATCGGACAGGATTAACTATGGCTACACCTTC.

A few counts support this clonotype. The rearrangement uses TRBV9 and TRBJ2-5; 11 bases agree with TRBD2. Germline CDR1 is SGDLS and CDR2 is YYNGEE. Trimming at V came to 0 bases and at J to 0 bases, leaving 7 bases not matched to a gene. CDR3 size: 18 residues. Written as DNA, the CDR3 is TGTGCCAGCAGCGTAGGCCTAGCGGGGGGTCCTTACCAAGAGACCCAGTACTTC. Protein sequence: CASSVGLAGGPYQETQYF.

This clonotype was observed at least ten times. The genes are TRBV27 and TRBJ1-6, with D maybe TRBD1 (5 bases). This CDR3 is 18 amino acids long. V was clipped by 4 bases and J by 0 bases, with 16 bases between them. The germline V gene encodes CDR1 MNHEY and CDR2 SMNVEV (reference sequence). The CDR3 DNA reads TGTGCCAGCAGTTCTCGGGGGTCTCAAGTCTCCTATAATTCACCCCTCCACTTT. Protein: CASSSRGSQVSYNSPLHF.

This clonotype occurred many times. The chain has TRBV29-1 and TRBJ1-1, with a weak D call TRBD1 (6 bases). Trimming cost V 7 bases and J 0 bases, with 9 bases left between them. Germline V gene data show CDR1 as SQVTM and CDR2 as ANQGSEA. The CDR3 is 12 residues long. CDR3 in DNA: TGCAGCGGACAGGTATTGAACACTGAAGCTTTCTTT. This translates into CSGQVLNTEAFF.

This clonotype was counted at least ten times. The chain couples TRBV6-1 to TRBJ1-2, with 10 positions matching TRBD1. Germline trimming cut 2 bases from V and 7 bases from J; bases unmatched to any gene: 10. Germline CDR1 reads MNHNS; CDR2 reads SASEGT. The CDR3 is 16 amino acids. In nucleotides, the CDR3 is TGTGCCAGCAGTGAAAGGACCGGGACAGGGGCGTCTGGCTACACCTTC. As protein: CASSERTGTGASGYTF.

Ten or more counts support this clonotype. V gene TRBV6-1 combines with J gene TRBJ2-7; tentatively, D is TRBD2 (6 bases). V shed 3 bases and J shed 2 bases, with 14 bases lying between them. This CDR3 spans 15 amino acids. From germline, CDR1 is MNHNS and CDR2 SASEGT. CDR3 bases: TGTGCCAGCAGTGATGTGGCCGGGAGCCCCTACGAGCAGTACTTC. It translates to CASSDVAGSPYEQYF.

The chain recombines TRBV27 with TRBJ1-5; D unresolved. Trimming removed 7 bases at V and 2 bases at J, with 6 bases between. Germline V gene sequence: CDR1 MNHEY, CDR2 SMNVEV (reference sequence). CDR3 length equals 12 residues. The CDR3 nucleotides read TGTGCCAGCACTCACGGCAATCAGCCCCAGCATTTT. Amino acid sequence: CASTHGNQPQHF.

Ten or more counts support this clonotype. The chain employs TRBV30 and TRBJ2-7, with 13 bases that match TRBD2. Germline V lookup: CDR1 GTSNPN, CDR2 SVGIG (reference sequence). V was clipped by 4 bases and J by 7 bases; unmatched bases: 4. The CDR3 consists of 13 residues. CDR3 coding DNA: TGTGCCTGGACAAGGACTAGCGGGGGAGAGCAGTACTTC. The encoded protein is CAWTRTSGGEQYF.

This clonotype was counted between two and nine times. It may be a read error: a sequence one base away is much more abundant. Lacking the conserved final phenylalanine or tryptophan, this CDR3 likely reflects a read error. This sequence joins TRBV30 and TRBJ1-3, with D possibly TRBD1 on 5 matching bases. The CDR3 runs to 13 residues. V lost 7 bases and J 4 bases, leaving 14 bases between the germline ends. The germline gives CDR1 GTSNPN, CDR2 SVGIG (reference sequence). CDR3 nucleotide sequence: TGTGCCTTTGAGGGGCTCGCCGGAAACACCATATATCTT. It translates to CAFEGLAGNTIYL.

This clonotype was detected many times. The rearrangement joins TRBV27 to TRBJ1-1, with D uncertain. CDR1 is MNHEY, CDR2 SMNVEV, per germline (reference sequence). The ends were cut back, 0 bases at V and 10 bases at J, with 9 bases in the middle. This CDR3 has 12 residues. The CDR3 region has the DNA TGTGCCAGCAGTTTATCGAAGGGTCCAGCTTTCTTT. Protein sequence: CASSLSKGPAFF.

V is TRBV18 and J is TRBJ2-7; 10 bases are shared with TRBD1. Germline V CDR1 and CDR2: KGHSH, LQKENI. With V trimmed by 3 bases and J by 2 bases, 10 bases remained unmatched. CDR3 length: 17 amino acids. CDR3 bases: TGTGCCAGCTCACCTTTCGTTCTAGGACAGGGGGCCTACGAGCAGTACTTC. Encoded protein: CASSPFVLGQGAYEQYF. The full variable domain, with the rest looked up from reference TRBV18 and TRBJ2-7, is NAGVMQNPRHLVRRRGQEARLRCSPMKGHSHVYWYRQLPEEGLKFMVYLQKENIIDESGMPKERFSAEFPKEGPSILRIQQVVRGDSAAYFCASSPFVLGQGAYEQYFGPGTRLTVT.

This chain joins TRBV7-2 and TRBJ2-7, with 11 bases fitting TRBD1. The CDR3 totals 14 residues. V shed 4 bases and J 3 bases; nucleotides not matched to a gene: 2. Germline lookup yields CDR1 SGHTA and CDR2 FQGNSA. CDR3 bases: TGTGCCAGCAGCTGGACAGGGGGCGGCTACGAGCAGTACTTC. Its protein product is CASSWTGGGYEQYF.

The chain has TRBV3-1 and TRBJ1-2; D perhaps matches TRBD1 (6 bases). Between the trimmed V and J ends, which lost 0 bases and 8 bases, there was a span of 19 bases. The CDR3 totals 16 residues. The germline CDR1 and CDR2 sequences are LGHDT and YNNKEL (reference sequence). The CDR3 protein is CASSQEALQGLGGYTF. The CDR3 DNA sequence: TGTGCCAGCAGCCAAGAAGCCCTACAGGGATTAGGAGGCTACACCTTC.

This clonotype was counted many times. The genes are TRBV7-2 and TRBJ2-5; 11 bases line up with TRBD1. CDR1 and CDR2 (germline): SGHTA, FQGNSA. The CDR3 is made up of 17 amino acids. Trimming removed 1 base from V and 5 bases from J; junction bases left unmatched: 9. This CDR3 reads CASSLVWTGGGRETQYF. CDR3 bases: TGTGCCAGCAGCTTAGTCTGGACAGGGGGCGGGCGGGAGACCCAGTACTTC.

A word on this clonotype: A single base separates this from a much larger clone, so it may be a read error. The chain combines TRBV5-1 with TRBJ2-3; the D is unclear. Germline assignment: CDR1 SGHRS and CDR2 YFSETQ. The CDR3 has 15 amino acids. This CDR3 is CTSSLLLGNTDTQYF. CDR3 in DNA: TGCACCAGCAGCTTGTTGTTAGGGAACACAGATACGCAGTATTTT.

In the case of this clonotype: This may come from a read error, since a much larger clone is one base off. This chain joins TRBV20-1 and TRBJ1-3; D not certain. V dropped 3 bases and J dropped 3 bases, with 3 bases sitting between them. The CDR3 has 11 residues. Germline CDR1 DFQATT, CDR2 SNEGSKA (reference sequence). Written as DNA, the CDR3 is TGCAGTGCTAGCCTTGGAAACACCATATATTTT. It codes for CSASLGNTIYF.

This clonotype has at least ten counts. The chain links TRBV5-1 to TRBJ2-4; D perhaps matches TRBD2 (5 bases). The germline V and J ends were trimmed by 6 bases and 12 bases, with 22 bases remaining between them. CDR3 length: 14 residues. CDR1 is SGHRS and CDR2 is YFSETQ in the germline V gene. The CDR3 loop reads CASTNWPDFGDQYF. For the CDR3, the DNA is TGCGCCAGCACTAATTGGCCGGATTTCGGGGATCAGTACTTC.

This clonotype turned up a few times. The V and J genes are TRBV10-3 and TRBJ2-7; weak D call: TRBD2 (5 bases). V was clipped by 4 bases and J by 2 bases, with 15 bases between them. The germline CDR1 and CDR2 sequences are ENHRY and SYGVKD. This CDR3 is built from 15 residues. CDR3 DNA sequence: TGTGCCATCAGTGCAGACCGGGAAGTCCCCTACGAGCAGTACTTC. The encoded protein is CAISADREVPYEQYF.